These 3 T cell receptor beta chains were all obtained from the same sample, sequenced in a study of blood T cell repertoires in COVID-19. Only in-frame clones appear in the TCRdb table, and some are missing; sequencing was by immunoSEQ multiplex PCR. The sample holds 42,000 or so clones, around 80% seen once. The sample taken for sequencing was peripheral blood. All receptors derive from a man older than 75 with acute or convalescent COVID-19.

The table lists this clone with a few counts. The CDR3 reads CASSLPGTGNGYTF. The CDR3 bases are TGTGCCAGCAGCTTACCCGGGACAGGGAATGGCTACACCTTC. The rearrangement uses TRBV7-9 and TRBJ1-2; TRBD1 matches at 9 bases. CDR1 is SEHNR, CDR2 FQNEAQ, per germline (reference sequence). J gave up 6 bases and V 2 bases, and 4 bases lay outside the gene matches. The CDR3 is made up of 14 amino acids.

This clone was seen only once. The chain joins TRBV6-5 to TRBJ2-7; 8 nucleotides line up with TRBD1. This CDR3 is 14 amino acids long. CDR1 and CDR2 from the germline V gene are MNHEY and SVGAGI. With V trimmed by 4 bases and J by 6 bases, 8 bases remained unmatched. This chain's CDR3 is CASSFGQGGVEQYF. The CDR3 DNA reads TGTGCCAGCAGTTTCGGACAGGGCGGAGTCGAGCAGTACTTC.

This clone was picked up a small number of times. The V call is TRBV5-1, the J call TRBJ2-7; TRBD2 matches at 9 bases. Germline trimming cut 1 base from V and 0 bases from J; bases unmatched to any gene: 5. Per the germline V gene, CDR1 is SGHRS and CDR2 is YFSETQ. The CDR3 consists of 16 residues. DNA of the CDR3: TGCGCCAGCAGCTTGAGCCCTAGCGGGACCTCCTACGAGCAGTACTTC. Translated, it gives CASSLSPSGTSYEQYF.